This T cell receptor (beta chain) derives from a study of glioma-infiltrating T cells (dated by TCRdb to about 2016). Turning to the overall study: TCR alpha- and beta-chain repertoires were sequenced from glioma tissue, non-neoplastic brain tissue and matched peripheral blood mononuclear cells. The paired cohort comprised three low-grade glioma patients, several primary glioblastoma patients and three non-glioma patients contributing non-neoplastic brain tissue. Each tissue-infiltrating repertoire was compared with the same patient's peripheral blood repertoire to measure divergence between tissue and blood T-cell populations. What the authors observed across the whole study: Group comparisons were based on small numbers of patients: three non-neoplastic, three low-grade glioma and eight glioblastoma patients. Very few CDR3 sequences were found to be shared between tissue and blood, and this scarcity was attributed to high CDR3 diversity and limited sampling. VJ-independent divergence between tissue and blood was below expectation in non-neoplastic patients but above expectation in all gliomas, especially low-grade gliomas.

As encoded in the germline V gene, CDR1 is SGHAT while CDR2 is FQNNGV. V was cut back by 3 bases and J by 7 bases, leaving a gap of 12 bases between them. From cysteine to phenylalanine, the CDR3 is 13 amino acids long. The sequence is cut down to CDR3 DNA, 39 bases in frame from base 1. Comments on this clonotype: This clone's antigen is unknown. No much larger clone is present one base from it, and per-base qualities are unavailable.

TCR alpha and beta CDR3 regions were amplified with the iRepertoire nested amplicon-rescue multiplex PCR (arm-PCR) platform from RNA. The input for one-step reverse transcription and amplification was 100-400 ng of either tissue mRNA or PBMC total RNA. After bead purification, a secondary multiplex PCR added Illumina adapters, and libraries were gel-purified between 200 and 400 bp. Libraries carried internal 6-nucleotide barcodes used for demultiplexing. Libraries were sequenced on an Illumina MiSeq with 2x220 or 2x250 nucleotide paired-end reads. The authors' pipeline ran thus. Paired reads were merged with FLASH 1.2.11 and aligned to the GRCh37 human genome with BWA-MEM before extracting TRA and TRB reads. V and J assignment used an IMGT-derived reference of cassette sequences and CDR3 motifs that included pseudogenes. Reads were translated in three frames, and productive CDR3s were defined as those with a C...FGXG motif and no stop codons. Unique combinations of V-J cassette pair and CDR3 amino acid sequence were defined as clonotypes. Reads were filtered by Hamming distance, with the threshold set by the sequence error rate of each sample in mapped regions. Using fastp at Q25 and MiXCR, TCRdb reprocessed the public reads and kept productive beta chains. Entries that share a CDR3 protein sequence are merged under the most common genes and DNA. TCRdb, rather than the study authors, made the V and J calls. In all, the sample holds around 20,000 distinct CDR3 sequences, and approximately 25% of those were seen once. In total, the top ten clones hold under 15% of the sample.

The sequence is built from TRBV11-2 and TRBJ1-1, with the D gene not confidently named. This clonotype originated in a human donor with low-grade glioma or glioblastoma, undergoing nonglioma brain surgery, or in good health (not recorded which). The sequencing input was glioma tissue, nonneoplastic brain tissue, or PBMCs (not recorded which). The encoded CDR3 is CASSFGVQFEAFF. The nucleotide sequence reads TGTGCCAGCAGCTTCGGAGTACAGTTTGAAGCTTTCTTT.